This T cell receptor (beta chain) was sequenced for a study of shared clonotypes between healthy human individuals. Findings and caveats of the study: The naive CD4 repertoires of a few donors were compared, and around 4.9% of clonotypes were shared. In this cohort, only blood was sampled, and tissue repertoires likely differ.

In the case of this clone: What it binds is not known.

It was into CD45RA+ naive and CD45RA-negative memory subsets that the CD4+ cells were split. Germline CDR1 and CDR2: ENHRY and SYGVKD. The CDR3 covers 13 residues. Between the trimmed V and J ends, which lost 8 bases and 5 bases, there was a span of 13 bases. Across several immunoSEQ plates, the genomic DNA of each subset was split evenly. Assay used: immunoSEQ multiplex PCR; TCRdb lists only in-frame clones, some missing. The sample lists about 1 million clones, 65% to 75% occurring once. This chain uses TRBV10-3 with TRBJ2-1; tentatively, D is TRBD1 (6 bases). This sequence originates from a man between 18 and 29 years old in good health. Material: memory CD4+ T cells sorted from blood. Subset defined: CD45RA-negative fraction. The CDR3 sequence: CAILQGLNNEQFF. The CDR3 DNA reads TGTGCCATCTTACAGGGCCTCAACAATGAGCAGTTCTTC.